The entry below describes one T cell receptor (beta chain). Its cognate antigen is unknown. The sample comes from a study of T-cell memory formation after mild COVID-19. Overall study results and limits: The authors did not confirm SARS-CoV-2 specificity of second-wave clones peaking day 37.

Constant-segment primers served in 5'RACE that generated TCR alpha and TCR beta cDNA libraries bearing sample barcodes and UMIs. TCRdb itself ran the 5' RACE reads through MiXCR, one entry per CDR3 protein. In the table there are roughly 580,000 distinct CDR3 sequences, roughly 18% of which are singletons. This CDR3 has 14 residues. V was clipped by 5 bases and J by 3 bases, with 12 bases between them. Germline lookup yields CDR1 SGHVS and CDR2 FQNEAQ. This chain links TRBV7-8 with TRBJ2-3; a possible D gene is TRBD2 (5 bases). The receptor's source is an adult woman who had mild COVID-19 (a few samples of this study predate the infection). Cell type and time point are not known. The specimen was PBMCs or a T cell subset sorted from them (not recorded which). CDR3 loop: CASSPPGRTDTQYF. The CDR3 DNA is TGTGCCAGCAGCCCCCCGGGAAGGACAGATACGCAGTATTTT.